Here is one T cell receptor (beta chain) with its context. The antigen is unknown. With V trimmed by 4 bases and J by 2 bases, 5 bases remained unmatched. Germline V CDR1 and CDR2: SGHDN, FVKESK. CDR3 length: 17 amino acids. The sample belongs to a study of chemoradiotherapy in HPV16-positive cancers. Study conclusions and caveats: HPV-responsive T-cell expansion during chemoradiotherapy was linked to improved recurrence-free survival in HPV16-positive patients.

Only in-frame clones appear in the TCRdb table, and some are missing; sequencing was by immunoSEQ multiplex PCR. Of tens of thousands of clones in the sample, approximately 93% were seen once. This receptor was taken from a human donor with HPV-associated anogenital cancer. This chain connects TRBV14 to TRBJ2-1; 13 bases map to TRBD2. Sampling was carried out from a patient who underwent chemoradiotherapy. DNA for the CDR3: TGTGCCAGCAGCCGGACTAGCGGGAGTGGGCCCTACAATGAGCAGTTCTTC. This encodes CASSRTSGSGPYNEQFF.